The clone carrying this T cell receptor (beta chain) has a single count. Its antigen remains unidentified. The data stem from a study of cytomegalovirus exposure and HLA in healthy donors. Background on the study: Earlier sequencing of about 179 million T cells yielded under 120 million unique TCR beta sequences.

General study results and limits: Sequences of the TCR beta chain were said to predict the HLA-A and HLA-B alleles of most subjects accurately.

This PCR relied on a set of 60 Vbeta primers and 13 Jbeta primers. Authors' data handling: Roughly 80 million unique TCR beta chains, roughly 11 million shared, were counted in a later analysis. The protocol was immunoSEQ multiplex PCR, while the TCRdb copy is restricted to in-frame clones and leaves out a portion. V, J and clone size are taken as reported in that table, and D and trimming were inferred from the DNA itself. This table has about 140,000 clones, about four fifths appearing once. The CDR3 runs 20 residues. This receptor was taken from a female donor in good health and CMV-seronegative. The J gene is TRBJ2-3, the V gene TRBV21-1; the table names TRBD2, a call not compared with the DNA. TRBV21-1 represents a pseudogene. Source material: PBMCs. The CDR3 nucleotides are TGTGCCAGCAGCAAAAATGGGCGAGCGGGAGGGCGCCGAAGCACAGATACGCAGTATTTT. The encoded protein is CASSKNGRAGGRRSTDTQYF.